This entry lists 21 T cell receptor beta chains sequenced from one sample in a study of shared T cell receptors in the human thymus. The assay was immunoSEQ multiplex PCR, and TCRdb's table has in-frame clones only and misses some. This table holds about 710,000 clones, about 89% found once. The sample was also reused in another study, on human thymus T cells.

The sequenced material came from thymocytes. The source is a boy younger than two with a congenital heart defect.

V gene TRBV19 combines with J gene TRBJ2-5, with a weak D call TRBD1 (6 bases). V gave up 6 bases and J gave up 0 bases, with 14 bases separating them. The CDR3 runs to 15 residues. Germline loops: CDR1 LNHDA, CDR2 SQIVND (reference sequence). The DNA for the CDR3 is TGTGCCAGTAGAGTCCGGGACACCTACCAAGAGACCCAGTACTTC. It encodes CASRVRDTYQETQYF.

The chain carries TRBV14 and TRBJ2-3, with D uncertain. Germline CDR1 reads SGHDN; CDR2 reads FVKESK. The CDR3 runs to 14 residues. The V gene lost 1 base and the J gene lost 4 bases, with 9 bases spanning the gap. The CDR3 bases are TGTGCCAGCAGCCAAGCCCTAGTCGCAGATACGCAGTATTTT. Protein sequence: CASSQALVADTQYF.

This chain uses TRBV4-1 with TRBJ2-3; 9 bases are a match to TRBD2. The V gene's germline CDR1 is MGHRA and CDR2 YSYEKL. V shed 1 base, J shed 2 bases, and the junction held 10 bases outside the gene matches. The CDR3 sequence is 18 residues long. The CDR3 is CASSQGTSGQPPTDTQYF. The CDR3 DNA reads TGCGCCAGCAGCCAAGGAACTAGCGGGCAGCCCCCCACAGATACGCAGTATTTT.

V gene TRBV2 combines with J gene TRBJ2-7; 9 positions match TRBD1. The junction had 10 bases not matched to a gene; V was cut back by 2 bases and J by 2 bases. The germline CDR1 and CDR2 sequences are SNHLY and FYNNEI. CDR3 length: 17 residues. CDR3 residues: CASSEPGTGSGTYEQYF. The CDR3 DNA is TGTGCCAGCAGTGAACCCGGGACAGGGTCCGGCACCTACGAGCAGTACTTC.

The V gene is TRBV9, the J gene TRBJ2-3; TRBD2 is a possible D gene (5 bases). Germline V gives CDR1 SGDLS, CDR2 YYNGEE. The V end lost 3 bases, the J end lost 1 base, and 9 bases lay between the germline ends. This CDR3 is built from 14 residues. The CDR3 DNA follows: TGTGCCAGCAGCGGCCGGGAAGGCACAGATACGCAGTATTTT. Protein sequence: CASSGREGTDTQYF.

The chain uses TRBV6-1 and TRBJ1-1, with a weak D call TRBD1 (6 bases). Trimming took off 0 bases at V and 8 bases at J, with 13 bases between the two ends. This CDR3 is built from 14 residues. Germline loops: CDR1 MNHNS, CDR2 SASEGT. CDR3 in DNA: TGTGCCAGCAGTGAAGCGCTGGGACACTTGGAAGCTTTCTTT. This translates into CASSEALGHLEAFF.

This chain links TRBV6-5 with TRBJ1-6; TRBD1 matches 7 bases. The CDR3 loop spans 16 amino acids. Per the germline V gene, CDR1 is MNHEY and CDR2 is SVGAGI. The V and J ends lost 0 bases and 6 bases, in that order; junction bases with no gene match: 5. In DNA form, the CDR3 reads TGTGCCAGCAGTTACTCTTGGCCAGGGGGTAATTCACCCCTCCACTTT. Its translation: CASSYSWPGGNSPLHF.

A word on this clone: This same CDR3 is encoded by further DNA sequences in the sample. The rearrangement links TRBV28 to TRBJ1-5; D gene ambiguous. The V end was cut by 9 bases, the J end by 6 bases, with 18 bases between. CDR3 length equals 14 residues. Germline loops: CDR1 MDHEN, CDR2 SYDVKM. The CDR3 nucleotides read TGTGCCAGTTGGGGAGGCCGTGCGGGTCAGCCCCAGCATTTT. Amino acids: CASWGGRAGQPQHF. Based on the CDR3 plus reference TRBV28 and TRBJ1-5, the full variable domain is DVKVTQSSRYLVKRTGEKVFLECVQDMDHENMFWYRQDPGLGLRLIYFSYDVKMKEKGDIPEGYSVSREKKERFSLILESASTNQTSMYLCASWGGRAGQPQHFGDGTRLSIL.

In DNA form, the CDR3 reads TGTGCCAGCAGCTTTGGTCCACAGGGAAGCGAGCAGTACTTC. Encoded protein: CASSFGPQGSEQYF. The chain combines TRBV5-6 with TRBJ2-7; D may be TRBD1 (6 bases). Germline V gene data show CDR1 as SGHDT and CDR2 as YYEEEE. The CDR3 is 14 residues long. Deletions cut 2 bases from V and 6 bases from J, with 15 bases between.

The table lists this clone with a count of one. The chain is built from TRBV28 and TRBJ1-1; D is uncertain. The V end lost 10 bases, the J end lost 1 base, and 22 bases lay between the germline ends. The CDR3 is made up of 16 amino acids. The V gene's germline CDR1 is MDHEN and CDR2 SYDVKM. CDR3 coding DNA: TGTGCCACCCGGACCGCGATACGTCGGGGGAACACTGAAGCTTTCTTT. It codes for CATRTAIRRGNTEAFF.

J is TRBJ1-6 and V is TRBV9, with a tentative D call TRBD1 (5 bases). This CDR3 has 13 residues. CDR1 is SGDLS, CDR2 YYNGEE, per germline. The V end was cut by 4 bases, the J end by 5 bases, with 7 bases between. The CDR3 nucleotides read TGTGCCAGCAGCAAAGGGGATAATTCACCCCTCCACTTT. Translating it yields CASSKGDNSPLHF.

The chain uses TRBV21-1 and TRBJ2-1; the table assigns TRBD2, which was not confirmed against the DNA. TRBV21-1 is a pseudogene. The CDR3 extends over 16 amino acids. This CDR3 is CASSKALQRVNNEQFF. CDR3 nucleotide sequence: TGTGCCAGCAGCAAAGCGCTACAGCGGGTTAACAATGAGCAGTTCTTC.

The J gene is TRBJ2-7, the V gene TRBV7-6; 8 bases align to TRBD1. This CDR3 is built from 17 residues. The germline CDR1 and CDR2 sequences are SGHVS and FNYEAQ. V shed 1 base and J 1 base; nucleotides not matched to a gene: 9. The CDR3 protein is CASSLVDRGFGSYEQYF. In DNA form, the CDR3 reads TGTGCCAGCAGCTTAGTTGACAGGGGATTCGGATCCTACGAGCAGTACTTC.

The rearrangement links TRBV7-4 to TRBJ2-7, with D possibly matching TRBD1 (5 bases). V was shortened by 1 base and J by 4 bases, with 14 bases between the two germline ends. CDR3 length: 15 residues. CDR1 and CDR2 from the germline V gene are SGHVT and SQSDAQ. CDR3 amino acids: CASSLVFRTIYEQYF. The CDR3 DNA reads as TGTGCCAGCAGCTTAGTGTTCCGGACAATTTACGAGCAGTACTTC.

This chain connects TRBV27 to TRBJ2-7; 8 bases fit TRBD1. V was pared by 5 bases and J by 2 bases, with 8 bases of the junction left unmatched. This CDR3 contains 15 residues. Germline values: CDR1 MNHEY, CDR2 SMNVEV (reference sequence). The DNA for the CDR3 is TGTGCCAGCAGTCCCAACCCGACAGGGGCCTACGAGCAGTACTTC. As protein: CASSPNPTGAYEQYF.

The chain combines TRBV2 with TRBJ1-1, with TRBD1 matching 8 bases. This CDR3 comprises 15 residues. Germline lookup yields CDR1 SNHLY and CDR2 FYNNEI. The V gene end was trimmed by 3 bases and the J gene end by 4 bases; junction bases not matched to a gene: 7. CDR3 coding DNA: TGTGCCAGCAGTGACCTGGACAGGGAGGTCACTGAAGCTTTCTTT. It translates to CASSDLDREVTEAFF. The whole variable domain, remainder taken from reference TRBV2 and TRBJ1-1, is EPEVTQTPSHQVTQMGQEVILRCVPISNHLYFYWYRQILGQKVEFLVSFYNNEISEKSEIFDDQFSVERPDGSNFTLKIRSTKLEDSAMYFCASSDLDREVTEAFFGQGTRLTVV.

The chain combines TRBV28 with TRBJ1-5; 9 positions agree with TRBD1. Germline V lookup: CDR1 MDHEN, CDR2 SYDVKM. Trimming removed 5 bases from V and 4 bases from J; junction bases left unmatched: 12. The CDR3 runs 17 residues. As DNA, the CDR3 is TGTGCCAGCAGTCCCGGGACAGGGTTCGTTGGGAATCAGCCCCAGCATTTT. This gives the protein CASSPGTGFVGNQPQHF.

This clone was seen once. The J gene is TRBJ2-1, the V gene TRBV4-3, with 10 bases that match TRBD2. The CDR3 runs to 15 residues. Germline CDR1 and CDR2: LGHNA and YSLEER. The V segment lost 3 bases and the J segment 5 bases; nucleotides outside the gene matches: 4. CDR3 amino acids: CASSHEREGNNEQFF. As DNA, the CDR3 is TGCGCCAGCAGCCACGAGCGGGAGGGAAACAATGAGCAGTTCTTC.

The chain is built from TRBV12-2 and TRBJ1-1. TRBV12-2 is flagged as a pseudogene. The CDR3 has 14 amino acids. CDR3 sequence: CASRLVERNTEAFF. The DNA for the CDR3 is TGTGCAAGTCGCTTAGTGGAGAGGAACACTGAAGCTTTCTTT.

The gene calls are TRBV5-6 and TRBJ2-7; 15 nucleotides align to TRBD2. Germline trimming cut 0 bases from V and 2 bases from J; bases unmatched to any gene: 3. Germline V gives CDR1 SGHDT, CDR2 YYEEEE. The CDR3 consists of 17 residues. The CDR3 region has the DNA TGTGCCAGCAGCTTGGCCGGACTAGCGGGAGGGCCCTACGAGCAGTACTTC. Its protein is CASSLAGLAGGPYEQYF. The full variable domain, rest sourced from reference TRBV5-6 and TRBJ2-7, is DAGVTQSPTHLIKTRGQQVTLRCSPKSGHDTVSWYQQALGQGPQFIFQYYEEEERQRGNFPDRFSGHQFPNYSSELNVNALLLGDSALYLCASSLAGLAGGPYEQYFGPGTRLTVT.

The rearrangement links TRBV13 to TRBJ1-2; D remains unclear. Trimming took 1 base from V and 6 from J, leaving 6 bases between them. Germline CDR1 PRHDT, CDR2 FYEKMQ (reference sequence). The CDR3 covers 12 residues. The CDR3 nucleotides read TGTGCCAGCAGCTTAGCCAATCATGGCTACACCTTC. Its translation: CASSLANHGYTF.